One sample yielded the 30 T cell receptor beta chains listed below, sequenced in a study of CD8 T cells in Susac syndrome. RNA totalling roughly 0.5 to 1 ug underwent reverse transcription with random hexamers. TCRdb reprocessed the immunoSEQ multiplex PCR reads with MiXCR, giving one entry per CDR3 protein. The table shows 100,000 to 150,000 distinct CDR3 sequences, with roughly 94% occurring only once. Sequenced material: CD4+ T cells from PBMCs. Every receptor here comes from a human donor with multiple sclerosis.

V gene TRBV3-1 combines with J gene TRBJ2-7; D is ambiguous. Germline CDR1 is LGHDT and CDR2 is YNNKEL (reference sequence). The CDR3 sequence is 14 residues long. V shed 1 base and J shed 3 bases, with 10 bases lying between them. The CDR3 DNA is TGTGCCAGCAGCCAAGTCCCGGATATCTACGAGCAGTACTTC. This encodes CASSQVPDIYEQYF.

The chain joins TRBV27 to TRBJ2-7; 10 nucleotides agree with TRBD2. Germline loops: CDR1 MNHEY, CDR2 SMNVEV (reference sequence). The trim removed 5 bases at V and 2 bases at J, leaving 6 bases unmatched. The CDR3 has 15 amino acids. As DNA, the CDR3 is TGTGCCAGCAGTCTCCGACTAGCGGGCCCCTACGAGCAGTACTTC. Translating it yields CASSLRLAGPYEQYF.

This rearrangement joins TRBV7-9 to TRBJ1-5; no reliable D call. Trimming removed 3 bases from V and 5 bases from J, with 8 bases in between. The germline V gene encodes CDR1 SEHNR and CDR2 FQNEAQ (reference sequence). CDR3 length: 13 residues. Here the CDR3 reads CASSLRLDQPQHF. For the CDR3, the DNA is TGTGCCAGCAGCTTGCGCCTTGATCAGCCCCAGCATTTT.

This chain uses TRBV12-3 or TRBV12-4 with TRBJ1-2; TRBD1 is a possible D gene (6 bases). The CDR3 consists of 14 residues. V dropped 6 bases and J dropped 8 bases, with 19 bases sitting between them. The CDR3 protein is CASSLTGIGRGYTF. DNA for the CDR3: TGTGCCAGCAGCCTCACAGGGATAGGTAGAGGCTACACCTTC.

The chain couples TRBV30 to TRBJ2-1; D may be TRBD2 (6 bases). V lost 1 base, J lost 1 base, and 11 bases lay in between. The germline gives CDR1 GTSNPN, CDR2 SVGIG (reference sequence). CDR3 size: 15 residues. The CDR3: CAWSALAPSYNEQFF. The CDR3 DNA is TGTGCCTGGAGTGCCCTAGCGCCTTCCTACAATGAGCAGTTCTTC.

CDR3 nucleotide sequence: TGTGCCAGCAGCCACTACATGGGTGGCTACACCTTC. This codes for CASSHYMGGYTF. The chain couples TRBV3-1 to TRBJ1-2; D is undetermined. Germline assignment: CDR1 LGHDT and CDR2 YNNKEL (reference sequence). V lost 3 bases, J lost 7 bases, and 9 bases lay in between. This CDR3 contains 12 residues.

The gene calls are TRBV18 and TRBJ2-7; D is unclear. Per the germline V gene, CDR1 is KGHSH and CDR2 is LQKENI. V was pared by 0 bases and J by 2 bases, with 8 bases between. The CDR3 extends over 14 amino acids. The CDR3 region has the DNA TGTGCCAGCTCACCACCGGCAGGTACCTACGAGCAGTACTTC. Its translation: CASSPPAGTYEQYF.

The rearrangement joins TRBV5-4 to TRBJ1-1; possible D gene TRBD1, 6 bases. V dropped 6 bases and J dropped 1 base, with 13 bases sitting between them. This CDR3 comprises 14 residues. Germline CDR1 reads SGHNT; CDR2 reads YYREEE (reference sequence). DNA of the CDR3: TGTGCCAGCACCACGGGACAACCGAACACTGAAGCTTTCTTT. Protein: CASTTGQPNTEAFF. Based on the CDR3 plus reference TRBV5-4 and TRBJ1-1, the full variable domain is ETGVTQSPTHLIKTRGQQVTLRCSSQSGHNTVSWYQQALGQGPQFIFQYYREEENGRGNFPPRFSGLQFPNYSSELNVNALELDDSALYLCASTTGQPNTEAFFGQGTRLTVV.

The V gene is TRBV13, the J gene TRBJ1-1, with D perhaps TRBD1 (6 bases). Germline CDR1 reads PRHDT; CDR2 reads FYEKMQ (reference sequence). The CDR3 length is 15 residues. V was trimmed by 2 bases and J by 0 bases, leaving 10 bases between them. The CDR3 DNA reads as TGTGCCAGCAGCTTACCGACAGGTTTGAACACTGAAGCTTTCTTT. This translates into CASSLPTGLNTEAFF.

The chain joins TRBV3-1 to TRBJ2-1; D possibly uses TRBD1 or TRBD2 (5 bases each). The CDR3 totals 14 residues. Trimming took off 4 bases at V and 7 bases at J, with 14 bases between the two ends. From germline, CDR1 is LGHDT and CDR2 YNNKEL (reference sequence). The DNA for the CDR3 is TGTGCCAGCAGCCCCGGGACCTTGGGAAATGAGCAGTTCTTC. Its protein is CASSPGTLGNEQFF.

This clonotype appeared once. The rearrangement uses TRBV20-1 and TRBJ2-6; D unresolved. The CDR3 totals 14 residues. Trimming took off 4 bases at V and 0 bases at J, with 7 bases between the two ends. Germline V gene sequence: CDR1 DFQATT, CDR2 SNEGSKA (reference sequence). CDR3 loop: CSATASSGANVLTF. The CDR3 region has the DNA TGCAGTGCTACCGCGAGCTCTGGGGCCAACGTCCTGACTTTC.

This chain uses TRBV6-1 with TRBJ1-5; D not certain. V was pared by 3 bases and J by 5 bases, with 8 bases between. The CDR3 is made up of 13 amino acids. Per germline, CDR1 MNHNS and CDR2 SASEGT. CDR3 in amino acids: CASSEILYQPQHF. The CDR3 DNA is TGTGCCAGCAGTGAGATCCTCTATCAGCCCCAGCATTTT.

This chain links TRBV20-1 with TRBJ2-1; 10 nucleotides agree with TRBD2. CDR3 size: 15 residues. V shed 0 bases, J shed 6 bases, and the junction held 5 bases outside the gene matches. Germline lookup yields CDR1 DFQATT and CDR2 SNEGSKA (reference sequence). The CDR3 sequence is CSARDSAGGVNEQFF. The CDR3 DNA sequence: TGCAGTGCTAGAGATTCAGCGGGGGGGGTCAATGAGCAGTTCTTC.

This rearrangement joins TRBV3-1 to TRBJ1-2; weak D call: TRBD1 (6 bases). Germline CDR1 and CDR2: LGHDT and YNNKEL (reference sequence). Trimming left V 3 bases short and J 8 bases short, with 16 bases between. The CDR3 is 14 residues long. Here the CDR3 DNA reads TGTGCCAGCAGCCAGCCGGGACACAGTTGGGGCTACACCTTC. Translating gives CASSQPGHSWGYTF.

The V and J genes are TRBV29-1 and TRBJ1-1; 9 bases line up with TRBD1. V trimming: 4 bases; J trimming: 7 bases; junction bases outside the gene matches: 1. The CDR3 runs 11 residues. Germline V CDR1 and CDR2: SQVTM, ANQGSEA. This CDR3 reads CSVAGQGEAFF. The CDR3 DNA reads as TGCAGCGTTGCGGGACAGGGTGAAGCTTTCTTT.

CDR3 nucleotides: TGTGCCAGCAGCCATAGCGGGGAGGACATTCAGTACTTC. It is translated as CASSHSGEDIQYF. The chain links TRBV7-8 to TRBJ2-4; TRBD2 agrees at 8 bases. V lost 5 bases and J lost 8; bases outside the gene matches: 5. The CDR3 has 13 amino acids. Per germline, CDR1 SGHVS and CDR2 FQNEAQ.

This clonotype was detected once. J is TRBJ1-2 and V is TRBV5-4, with 8 bases identical to TRBD1. CDR1 and CDR2 from the germline V gene are SGHNT and YYREEE (reference sequence). Trimming at V came to 0 bases and at J to 8 bases, leaving 6 bases not matched to a gene. This CDR3 comprises 14 residues. In nucleotides, the CDR3 is TGTGCCAGCAGCTTGGCCGTGGCAGGGGGCGGCTACACCTTC. Its translation: CASSLAVAGGGYTF. Full variable domain (outside the CDR3, taken from reference TRBV5-4 and TRBJ1-2): ETGVTQSPTHLIKTRGQQVTLRCSSQSGHNTVSWYQQALGQGPQFIFQYYREEENGRGNFPPRFSGLQFPNYSSELNVNALELDDSALYLCASSLAVAGGGYTFGSGTRLTVV.

The chain combines TRBV12-3 or TRBV12-4 with TRBJ1-1; a possible D gene is TRBD1 (6 bases). The CDR3 covers 14 residues. The ends were cut back, 5 bases at V and 0 bases at J, with 10 bases in the middle. In DNA form, the CDR3 reads TGTGCCAGCAGTGGACAGAGCATGAACACTGAAGCTTTCTTT. Translated: CASSGQSMNTEAFF.

V usage is TRBV4-1 and J usage is TRBJ2-7; 9 bases agree with TRBD1. Trimming at V came to 1 base and at J to 5 bases, leaving 6 bases not matched to a gene. Germline V lookup: CDR1 MGHRA, CDR2 YSYEKL. The CDR3 is made up of 15 amino acids. CDR3 coding DNA: TGCGCCAGCAGCCAAGCGGGACAGGGAATCAACGAGCAGTACTTC. It is translated as CASSQAGQGINEQYF.

The chain has TRBV6-2 or TRBV6-3 and TRBJ1-1; 7 positions match TRBD1. The germline V gene has CDR1 MNHEY and CDR2 SVGEGT. The CDR3 consists of 14 residues. V shed 2 bases and J 6 bases; nucleotides not matched to a gene: 6. CDR3 amino acids: CASSYAGQSPEAFF. The CDR3 DNA reads TGTGCCAGCAGTTACGCGGGACAGTCGCCTGAAGCTTTCTTT.

The chain uses TRBV27 and TRBJ2-2; TRBD2 aligns across 9 bases. Germline V gene data show CDR1 as MNHEY and CDR2 as SMNVEV (reference sequence). This CDR3 spans 17 amino acids. Trimming took 3 bases from V and 4 from J; bases not matched to a gene: 9. CDR3 in DNA: TGTGCCAGCAGTTTTCGGCCTAGCGGGGATCGCACCGGGGAGCTGTTTTTT. This encodes CASSFRPSGDRTGELFF.

Only one count was recorded for this clonotype. This chain joins TRBV27 and TRBJ2-1, with D possibly TRBD1 on 5 matching bases. Per the germline V gene, CDR1 is MNHEY and CDR2 is SMNVEV (reference sequence). Trimming pared 5 bases from V and 5 bases from J, leaving 19 bases between. The CDR3 runs 16 residues. In DNA form, the CDR3 reads TGTGCCAGCAGTCCCGTCACAGGAGCCCCTCACAATGAGCAGTTCTTC. It yields the protein CASSPVTGAPHNEQFF.

The CDR3 nucleotides are TGTGCCAGCAGTTCCGGACAGAGGGCGTCAGATACGCAGTATTTT. Protein: CASSSGQRASDTQYF. V and J are TRBV5-4 and TRBJ2-3; a possible D gene is TRBD1 (6 bases). Between the trimmed V and J ends, which lost 5 bases and 4 bases, there was a span of 17 bases. The CDR3 runs 15 residues. CDR1 and CDR2 from the germline V gene are SGHNT and YYREEE (reference sequence).

The V and J genes are TRBV20-1 and TRBJ2-4, with no clear D. Germline lookup yields CDR1 DFQATT and CDR2 SNEGSKA (reference sequence). This CDR3 spans 15 amino acids. V lost 1 base and J lost 5, with 15 bases in between. The CDR3 DNA reads TGCAGTGCTAGAGTTAATTCCCCCGACCAAAACATTCAGTACTTC. It encodes CSARVNSPDQNIQYF.

V is TRBV20-1 and J is TRBJ2-2; 8 bases are a match to TRBD1. Losses at the gene ends were 6 bases for V and 1 base for J; bases not matched to a gene: 4. Germline values: CDR1 DFQATT, CDR2 SNEGSKA (reference sequence). The CDR3 covers 14 residues. The CDR3 loop is CSAPDRVNTGELFF. CDR3 sequence (DNA): TGCAGTGCCCCGGACAGGGTGAACACCGGGGAGCTGTTTTTT.

The gene calls are TRBV6-6 and TRBJ1-1; no clear D. The CDR3 totals 15 residues. V gave up 6 bases and J gave up 1 base, with 15 bases separating them. Per germline, CDR1 MNHNY and CDR2 SVGAGI (reference sequence). The CDR3 nucleotides read TGTGCCAGCAGCATGAGGGATACGGCGAACACTGAAGCTTTCTTT. It specifies CASSMRDTANTEAFF.

The genes are TRBV20-1 and TRBJ1-4; a possible D gene is TRBD1 (6 bases). Germline CDR1 and CDR2: DFQATT and SNEGSKA (reference sequence). V shed 6 bases and J shed 7 bases, with 15 bases lying between them. CDR3 length: 13 amino acids. CDR3 nucleotide sequence: TGCAGTGCGGTCCAGGGGCTTGGTGAAAAACTGTTTTTT. Residues: CSAVQGLGEKLFF.

The chain recombines TRBV5-1 with TRBJ2-2; weak D call: TRBD1 (5 bases). The length of the CDR3 is 14 residues. The germline V gene has CDR1 SGHRS and CDR2 YFSETQ. Between the trimmed V and J ends, which lost 7 bases and 1 base, there was a span of 11 bases. The DNA of the CDR3 is TGCGCCAGCCGCAGGGAAGGGAACACCGGGGAGCTGTTTTTT. Protein sequence: CASRREGNTGELFF.

The chain carries TRBV20-1 and TRBJ1-1, with no clear D. The CDR3 has 12 residues. Trimming removed 7 bases from V and 5 bases from J, with 14 bases in between. Germline V CDR1 and CDR2: DFQATT, SNEGSKA (reference sequence). This chain's CDR3 is CSGSSRRTEAFF. The CDR3 DNA sequence: TGCAGTGGGAGCTCCAGAAGGACTGAAGCTTTCTTT.

V gene TRBV7-9 combines with J gene TRBJ1-2; D is ambiguous. This CDR3 has 13 residues. Deletions cut 5 bases from V and 8 bases from J, with 15 bases between. Germline values: CDR1 SEHNR, CDR2 FQNEAQ (reference sequence). The CDR3 nucleotides are TGTGCCAGCAGCCCAAATTTGTCGGGCGGCTACACCTTC. It codes for CASSPNLSGGYTF.